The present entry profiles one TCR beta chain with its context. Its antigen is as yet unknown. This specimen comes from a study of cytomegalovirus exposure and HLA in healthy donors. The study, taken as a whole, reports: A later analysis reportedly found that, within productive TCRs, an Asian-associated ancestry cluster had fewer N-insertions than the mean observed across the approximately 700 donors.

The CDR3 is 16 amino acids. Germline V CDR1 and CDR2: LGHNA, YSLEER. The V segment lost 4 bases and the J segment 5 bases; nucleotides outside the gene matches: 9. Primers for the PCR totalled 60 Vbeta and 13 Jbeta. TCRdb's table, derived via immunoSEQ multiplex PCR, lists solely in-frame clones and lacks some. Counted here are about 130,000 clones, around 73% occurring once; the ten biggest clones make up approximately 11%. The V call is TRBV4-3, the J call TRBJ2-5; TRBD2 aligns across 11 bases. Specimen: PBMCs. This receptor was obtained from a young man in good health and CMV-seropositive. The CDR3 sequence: CASSRSGTSGFETQYF. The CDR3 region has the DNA TGCGCCAGCAGCCGCTCAGGGACTAGCGGCTTTGAGACCCAGTACTTC.